The next 4 T cell receptor beta chains were all read from a single sample in a study of CD8 T cells in Susac syndrome. With random hexamers, reverse transcription was performed on about 0.5 to 1 ug of RNA. TCRdb reprocessed the immunoSEQ multiplex PCR reads via MiXCR and lists one record per CDR3 protein. The sample records over 200,000 distinct CDR3 sequences, 95% being singletons. Sequencing was performed on CD4+ T cells from PBMCs. These receptors all come from a human donor with multiple sclerosis.

The genes are TRBV7-9 and TRBJ2-7; D uncertain. Looked up from germline, CDR1 is SEHNR and CDR2 is FQNEAQ (reference sequence). This CDR3 has 15 amino acids. V gave up 5 bases and J gave up 0 bases, with 14 bases separating them. CDR3 in DNA: TGTGCCAGCAGCAGTTTCGGGCCGAGCTCCTACGAGCAGTACTTC. Translating gives CASSSFGPSSYEQYF.

The chain is built from TRBV30 and TRBJ2-3, with 8 positions matching TRBD2. Germline V gene sequence: CDR1 GTSNPN, CDR2 SVGIG (reference sequence). The CDR3 loop spans 15 amino acids. V dropped 3 bases and J dropped 1; count of bases not matched to a gene: 6. Here the CDR3 reads CAWRVGAGGTDTQYF. In DNA, the CDR3 is TGTGCCTGGAGGGTAGGAGCGGGGGGCACAGATACGCAGTATTTT.

The V and J genes are TRBV12-3 or TRBV12-4 and TRBJ1-4; 7 bases align to TRBD1. The CDR3 runs to 17 residues. J gave up 8 bases and V 0 bases, and 12 bases lay outside the gene matches. CDR3 in DNA: TGTGCCAGCAGTTTAGCAAGCCGACAGGGACCGAGCGAAAAACTGTTTTTT. Amino acid sequence: CASSLASRQGPSEKLFF.

The rearrangement uses TRBV6-2 or TRBV6-3 and TRBJ2-7; D may be TRBD2 (6 bases). The germline V gene encodes CDR1 MNHEY and CDR2 SVGEGT. V lost 0 bases, J lost 6 bases, and 15 bases lay in between. CDR3 length equals 15 residues. The CDR3 region has the DNA TGTGCCAGCAGTTACTCAGGTCCGCGGGGAAGCGAGCAGTACGTC. Protein: CASSYSGPRGSEQYV.